This is a list of T cell receptor beta chains from one sample in a study of T cell clonotyping in hematopoietic cell transplantation. Sequencing used immunoSEQ multiplex PCR; TCRdb keeps in-frame clones, though not all of them. Of around 15,000 clones listed, over 90% were seen once; the top ten hold roughly 5.4%. The source material was peripheral blood mononuclear cells. Every receptor here comes from a man aged 40-49 years in good health. Some clones in this sample may be carry-over from other donors' samples. Both conserved end residues are part of each CDR3.

cdr3_aa j_call v_call
CASNLPASGRNEQFF TRBJ2-1 TRBV9
CASRVRQGRRTDTQYF TRBJ2-3 TRBV19
CASSFPASGSYEQYF TRBJ2-7 TRBV7-2
CASSPQAGWYEQYF TRBJ2-7 TRBV5-6
CASSQGRLNSPLHF TRBJ1-6 TRBV6-5
CATNGPTATDTQYF TRBJ2-3 TRBV15
CASSMSGNFLNEQFF TRBJ2-1 TRBV19
CASSYGTDTQYF TRBJ2-3 TRBV6-6
CSVENSYGYTF TRBJ1-2 TRBV29-1
CASSLNRGNTEAFF TRBJ1-1 TRBV5-1
CASSLGFSGNTIYF TRBJ1-3 TRBV11-2
CAWSVRGTGGGYTF TRBJ1-2 TRBV30
CASSLELSAPEQYF TRBJ2-7 TRBV11-2
CASSYRDITYEQYF TRBJ2-7 TRBV6-5
CASSEDRGGGYTF TRBJ1-2 TRBV13
CASSQNRGLGTDTQYF TRBJ2-3 TRBV16
CAWSVRGRAPYTF TRBJ1-2 TRBV30
CAISEPGGGTEAFF TRBJ1-1 TRBV10-3